A selection of T cell receptor beta chains follows, all from one sample in a study of cytomegalovirus exposure and HLA in healthy donors. Clones were read by immunoSEQ multiplex PCR, and TCRdb kept only the in-frame ones, dropping some. Found here are 200,000 to 250,000 clones, approximately 82% of them singletons; the top ten hold 3% to 4.5%. Sequenced: PBMCs. These receptors originate from a male donor in good health and CMV-seronegative. Both conserved end residues are part of each CDR3. Fields, in order: V gene, J gene, D gene, clone size, CDR3 DNA, CDR3 protein. The D gene is left open where the match is weak. Size tells how often a clone was seen (once, few, many) or the class of an expanded clone, and some rows leave it out.

v_gene: TRBV7-8; j_gene: TRBJ2-7; d_gene: TRBD1; abundance: -; CDR3nt: TGTGCCAGCAGCAAGGGACAGGGGGGTAACGAGCAGTACTTC; CDR3aa: CASSKGQGGNEQYF
v_gene: TRBV11-3; j_gene: TRBJ2-2; d_gene: -; abundance: -; CDR3nt: TGTGCCAGCAGCCCGATGGTAGCGGCGAACACCGGGGAGCTGTTTTTT; CDR3aa: CASSPMVAANTGELFF
v_gene: TRBV28; j_gene: TRBJ1-2; d_gene: -; abundance: -; CDR3nt: TGTGCCAGTAGGGAGAATATTAACTATGGCTACACCTTC; CDR3aa: CASRENINYGYTF
v_gene: TRBV10-2; j_gene: TRBJ2-7; d_gene: -; abundance: -; CDR3nt: TGCGCCAGCACGGACCCGGGAGCCTACGAGCAGTACTTC; CDR3aa: CASTDPGAYEQYF
v_gene: TRBV11-2; j_gene: TRBJ1-1; d_gene: -; abundance: once; CDR3nt: TGTGCCAGCAGCCCTAGGTTACACCTGAACACTGAAGCTTTCTTT; CDR3aa: CASSPRLHLNTEAFF
v_gene: TRBV9; j_gene: TRBJ2-5; d_gene: -; abundance: -; CDR3nt: TGTGCCAGCAGCGTAGGTTCTTTGAGCGAGACCCAGTACTTC; CDR3aa: CASSVGSLSETQYF
v_gene: TRBV9; j_gene: TRBJ2-5; d_gene: -; abundance: -; CDR3nt: TGTGCCAGCAGCGCAAATAACAGGGGAGGCACAGAGACCCAGTACTTC; CDR3aa: CASSANNRGGTETQYF
v_gene: TRBV6-5; j_gene: TRBJ1-1; d_gene: -; abundance: few; CDR3nt: TGTGCCAGCAGTTACCGGGCTGAAGCTTTCTTT; CDR3aa: CASSYRAEAFF
v_gene: TRBV27; j_gene: TRBJ1-3; d_gene: -; abundance: -; CDR3nt: TGTGCCAGCAGTCTGGGGGCCAACTCTGGAAACACCATATATTTT; CDR3aa: CASSLGANSGNTIYF
v_gene: TRBV6-1; j_gene: TRBJ2-7; d_gene: TRBD1; abundance: few; CDR3nt: TGTGCCAGCAGTGAATATGGGACAGGGGACCTCTACGAGCAGTACTTC; CDR3aa: CASSEYGTGDLYEQYF
v_gene: TRBV9; j_gene: TRBJ2-1; d_gene: TRBD2; abundance: -; CDR3nt: TGTGCCAGCAGCGTAGAGAGCGGGAGCTACAATGAGCAGTTCTTC; CDR3aa: CASSVESGSYNEQFF
v_gene: TRBV29-1; j_gene: TRBJ2-7; d_gene: -; abundance: once; CDR3nt: TGCAGCGTGATGGCGGGGGCCTCCTACGAGCAGTACTTC; CDR3aa: CSVMAGASYEQYF
v_gene: TRBV11-2; j_gene: TRBJ1-2; d_gene: TRBD1; abundance: few; CDR3nt: TGTGCCAGCAGCTTAAGCAGGGGGCGGGATGGCTACACCTTC; CDR3aa: CASSLSRGRDGYTF
v_gene: TRBV11-2; j_gene: TRBJ2-2; d_gene: -; abundance: -; CDR3nt: TGTGCCAGCAGTGGAACAGGGCGGCTCCGGGGCACCGGGGAGCTGTTTTTT; CDR3aa: CASSGTGRLRGTGELFF
v_gene: TRBV4-1; j_gene: TRBJ2-1; d_gene: -; abundance: -; CDR3nt: TGCGCCAGCAGCCAAGAACCCGGGGTCTCCTACAATGAGCAGTTCTTC; CDR3aa: CASSQEPGVSYNEQFF
v_gene: TRBV9; j_gene: TRBJ2-5; d_gene: TRBD2; abundance: once; CDR3nt: TGTGCCAGCAGCCCGGGACTAGCGGGAGGCCAAGAGACCCAGTACTTC; CDR3aa: CASSPGLAGGQETQYF
v_gene: TRBV7-2; j_gene: TRBJ1-1; d_gene: TRBD1; abundance: -; CDR3nt: TGTGCCAGCAGCCCGGGGACAGGGGGCTGGACTGAAGCTTTCTTT; CDR3aa: CASSPGTGGWTEAFF
v_gene: TRBV19; j_gene: TRBJ2-3; d_gene: -; abundance: -; CDR3nt: TGTGCCAGTAGTAACCTAGCAGGTTCGGCAGATACGCAGTATTTT; CDR3aa: CASSNLAGSADTQYF
v_gene: TRBV6-6; j_gene: TRBJ1-4; d_gene: -; abundance: -; CDR3nt: TGTGCCAGCAGTGACAGGTCAACTAATGAAAAACTGTTTTTT; CDR3aa: CASSDRSTNEKLFF
v_gene: TRBV5-1; j_gene: TRBJ2-5; d_gene: TRBD2; abundance: -; CDR3nt: TGCGCCAGCAGCTTCGGGACTAGCGGGAGAGGACGGGAGACCCAGTACTTC; CDR3aa: CASSFGTSGRGRETQYF
v_gene: TRBV9; j_gene: TRBJ2-1; d_gene: -; abundance: -; CDR3nt: TGTGCCAGCAGTCCTGCAGCGGGCAGCTCCTACAATGAGCAGTTCTTC; CDR3aa: CASSPAAGSSYNEQFF
v_gene: TRBV7-9; j_gene: TRBJ1-2; d_gene: TRBD1; abundance: -; CDR3nt: TGTGCCAGCAGCCAACAGGGGGTCTATGGCTACACCTTC; CDR3aa: CASSQQGVYGYTF
v_gene: TRBV5-1; j_gene: TRBJ2-3; d_gene: -; abundance: -; CDR3nt: TGCGCCAGCAGCTTGGGGACAACTCGGGCAGATACGCAGTATTTT; CDR3aa: CASSLGTTRADTQYF
v_gene: TRBV5-8; j_gene: TRBJ1-5; d_gene: TRBD1; abundance: -; CDR3nt: TGTGCCAGCAGCGGGGGACAGAATCAGCCCCAGCATTTT; CDR3aa: CASSGGQNQPQHF
v_gene: TRBV6-1; j_gene: TRBJ1-1; d_gene: -; abundance: -; CDR3nt: TGTGCCAGCGCTGGGTCTCACCCGGGCACTGAAGCTTTCTTT; CDR3aa: CASAGSHPGTEAFF
v_gene: TRBV28; j_gene: TRBJ2-1; d_gene: TRBD2; abundance: -; CDR3nt: TGTGCCAGCAGCACTAGCGGGAGAAACTACAATGAGCAGTTCTTC; CDR3aa: CASSTSGRNYNEQFF
v_gene: TRBV14; j_gene: TRBJ2-1; d_gene: -; abundance: -; CDR3nt: TGTGCCAGCAGTCTAGCGAGCAATGAGCAGTTCTTC; CDR3aa: CASSLASNEQFF
v_gene: TRBV5-1; j_gene: TRBJ2-1; d_gene: TRBD2; abundance: -; CDR3nt: TGCGCCAGCAGCTTGTTCTCCCTAGCGGGACAACGATACAATGAGCAGTTCTTC; CDR3aa: CASSLFSLAGQRYNEQFF
v_gene: TRBV5-4; j_gene: TRBJ1-6; d_gene: -; abundance: -; CDR3nt: TGTGCCAGCAGCTTGAGGAGCGTAGGATCACCCCTCCACTTT; CDR3aa: CASSLRSVGSPLHF
v_gene: TRBV5-1; j_gene: TRBJ2-7; d_gene: TRBD2; abundance: -; CDR3nt: TGCGCCAGCAGCTTGGCCGTCAGGGAGGGCTACGAGCAGTACTTC; CDR3aa: CASSLAVREGYEQYF
v_gene: TRBV27; j_gene: TRBJ2-7; d_gene: TRBD2; abundance: -; CDR3nt: TGTGCCAGCAGTTCCTCAATTGGGGGGGGTTACGAGCAGTACTTC; CDR3aa: CASSSSIGGGYEQYF
v_gene: TRBV25-1; j_gene: TRBJ2-1; d_gene: TRBD2; abundance: -; CDR3nt: TGTGCCAGCAGCTTTGGACTAGCGGGAAATTACAATGAGCAGTTCTTC; CDR3aa: CASSFGLAGNYNEQFF
v_gene: TRBV2; j_gene: TRBJ2-3; d_gene: -; abundance: -; CDR3nt: TGTGCCAGCGGGGAAGAACTAGCCTTCCCAGATACGCAGTATTTT; CDR3aa: CASGEELAFPDTQYF
v_gene: TRBV2; j_gene: TRBJ1-1; d_gene: TRBD1; abundance: -; CDR3nt: TGTGCCAGCAGCCGGGACAGGGGAAAGAACACTGAAGCTTTCTTT; CDR3aa: CASSRDRGKNTEAFF
v_gene: TRBV19; j_gene: TRBJ1-2; d_gene: -; abundance: -; CDR3nt: TGTGCCAGTACCCCAAGACGGAGATATGGCTACACCTTC; CDR3aa: CASTPRRRYGYTF